These T cell receptor beta chains were read from a single sample in a study of CD8 T cells in Susac syndrome. TCRdb fed the immunoSEQ multiplex PCR reads into MiXCR, producing one record per CDR3 protein. There are 300,000 to 350,000 distinct CDR3 sequences in the sample; 92% occur only once, and more than 0.06% lies in the top ten. Specimen: CD4+ T cells from PBMCs. The receptors stem from a human donor with multiple sclerosis. The CDR3 runs from the conserved cysteine through the conserved F or W. A D gene is named only where the DNA matches it firmly. A row's size may be missing; if present it is once, few, many or a size class.

d_call	v_call	clone_size	j_call	cdr3_length	cdr3_nt	cdr3_aa
TRBD2	TRBV7-3	.	TRBJ2-7	15	TGTGCCAGCAGCCCAGCGGGAGTGACGTCGGGGGAGCAGTACTTC	CASSPAGVTSGEQYF
TRBD2	TRBV30	.	TRBJ2-3	12	TGTGCCTGGAGTCCCGGGGGGTATACGCAGTATTTT	CAWSPGGYTQYF
.	TRBV15	.	TRBJ2-2	14	TGTGCCACCAGCAGAGAGGGGCAACCGACGGAGCTGTTTTTT	CATSREGQPTELFF
TRBD1	TRBV12-3/TRBV12-4	.	TRBJ1-2	15	TGTGCCAGCAGTGTCGGGACAGGGGGCGCCTATGGCTACACCTTC	CASSVGTGGAYGYTF
TRBD1	TRBV6-1	.	TRBJ2-2	20	TGTGCCAGCAGGACCCAAAGGGGGACAGGGGACATGCTGAACACCGGGGAGCTGTTTTTT	CASRTQRGTGDMLNTGELFF
.	TRBV12-3/TRBV12-4	.	TRBJ1-1	14	TGTGCCAGCAGTTTAGGTTGGGGACGGCTTGGAGCTTTCTTT	CASSLGWGRLGAFF
TRBD1	TRBV5-6	.	TRBJ1-1	15	TGTGCCAGCAGCCCCGGGACAGGGGCATTCACTGAAGCTTTCTTT	CASSPGTGAFTEAFF
.	TRBV7-8	.	TRBJ1-6	16	TGTGCCAGCAGCTGGACTCGGGCGGTTATTTATTCACCCCTCCACTTT	CASSWTRAVIYSPLHF
.	TRBV7-9	.	TRBJ1-2	17	TGTGCCAGCAGCTCTGGCCCTGGCAGGGACACTAACTATGGCTACACCTTC	CASSSGPGRDTNYGYTF
TRBD1	TRBV19	.	TRBJ2-2	14	TGTGCCAGCGAGGGACAGGGCAGAACCGGGGAGCTGTTTTTT	CASEGQGRTGELFF
TRBD1	TRBV19	.	TRBJ1-5	19	TGTGCCAGTAGTATCCCGACAGGGGGTGGGCGGTGGCGCAATCAGCCCCAGCATTTT	CASSIPTGGGRWRNQPQHF
.	TRBV11-2	.	TRBJ2-3	14	TGTGCCAGCAGCCCAGGGGCTGGATCTCGTCGGCAGTATTTT	CASSPGAGSRRQYF
TRBD2	TRBV30	.	TRBJ2-5	17	TGTGCCTGGAGTGACTTCCCCACTAGCGGGAAGCAAGAGACCCAGTACTTC	CAWSDFPTSGKQETQYF
TRBD1	TRBV19	once	TRBJ2-1	15	TGTGCCAGTAGTAGACAGGGGGACTCCTACAATGAGCAGTTCTTC	CASSRQGDSYNEQFF
.	TRBV7-9	.	TRBJ2-2	15	TGTGCCAGCAGCTTACGGGATGCACCACGGGGGGAGCTGTTTTTT	CASSLRDAPRGELFF
.	TRBV25-1	few	TRBJ1-6	15	TGTGCCAGCAGTCGGGCCGGGGGACGGTACTCACCCCTCCACTTT	CASSRAGGRYSPLHF
TRBD1	TRBV30	.	TRBJ1-5	15	TGTGCCTGGAGCGCCAACAGGGGATCAAATCAGCCCCAGCATTTT	CAWSANRGSNQPQHF
TRBD1	TRBV6-1	.	TRBJ1-1	17	TGTGCCAGCAGTGAAGGTGGGACAGGGAAAAGTTATGCTGAAGCTTTCTTT	CASSEGGTGKSYAEAFF
.	TRBV11-2	.	TRBJ1-1	15	TGTGCCAGCAGCTTAGATCAGGGGTCGGACACTGAAGCTTTCTTT	CASSLDQGSDTEAFF
.	TRBV6-5	.	TRBJ2-1	15	TGTGCCAGCAGTTACTCGGGGGCCCCCTACAATGAGCAGTTCTTC	CASSYSGAPYNEQFF
.	TRBV3-1	.	TRBJ1-5	16	TGTGCCAGCAGCCACGGTGTGGCTTATAGCAATCAGCCCCAGCATTTT	CASSHGVAYSNQPQHF
.	TRBV19	once	TRBJ2-1	14	TGTGCCAGTAGTATCAGTACGGCCTACAATGAGCAGTTCTTC	CASSISTAYNEQFF
.	TRBV5-4	.	TRBJ2-3	15	TGTGCCAGCAGCTTTGAGGGTTTGGGCACAGATACGCAGTATTTT	CASSFEGLGTDTQYF
.	TRBV5-5	.	TRBJ2-5	15	TGTGCCAGCAGCCGTCTCGGGACCAGACTAGGAACCCAGTACTTC	CASSRLGTRLGTQYF
.	TRBV6-2/TRBV6-3	.	TRBJ1-5	15	TGTGCCAGCAGTTACCTCGACAGCTTCAATCAGCCCCAGCATTTT	CASSYLDSFNQPQHF
TRBD2	TRBV7-9	few	TRBJ2-3	14	TGTGCCAGCTCCCTTAGCGGGTACACAGATACGCAGTATTTT	CASSLSGYTDTQYF
.	TRBV18	.	TRBJ1-1	15	TGTGCCAGCTCACCACCGCAAGGGGGTGGAACTGAAGCTTTCTTT	CASSPPQGGGTEAFF
.	TRBV3-1	.	TRBJ2-7	15	TGTGCCAGCAGCCAAGATCGGGGAGTCTTCTACGAGCAGTACTTC	CASSQDRGVFYEQYF
.	TRBV6-2/TRBV6-3	.	TRBJ2-7	14	TGTGCCAGCAGTTACGTCGGACGATACTACGAGCAGTACTTC	CASSYVGRYYEQYF
TRBD2	TRBV6-6	.	TRBJ2-5	16	TGTGCCAGCAGTTACTCTAGCGGGGGGGATAAACAGACCCAGTACTTC	CASSYSSGGDKQTQYF
TRBD1	TRBV20-1	.	TRBJ2-1	15	TGCAGTGCTAGATTCGTGGGACAGGGGATGGATGAGCAGTTCTTC	CSARFVGQGMDEQFF
.	TRBV29-1	few	TRBJ1-2	12	TGCAGCGTTGGGACGGGTAACTATGGCTACACCTTC	CSVGTGNYGYTF
.	TRBV3-1	.	TRBJ1-6	15	TGTGCCAGCAGCCAGGCAGGGGAGGGGTATTCACCCCTCCACTTT	CASSQAGEGYSPLHF
.	TRBV20-1	.	TRBJ2-2	13	TGCAGTGCTGCCAGGGGTTTCACCGGGGAGCTGTTTTTT	CSAARGFTGELFF
TRBD1	TRBV18	.	TRBJ2-3	15	TGTGCCAGCTCACCACCTGGACAGGTCACAGATACGCAGTATTTT	CASSPPGQVTDTQYF
.	TRBV6-1	.	TRBJ2-1	15	TGTGCCAGCGAGGGGCCGGGTAGCGGTCGCAATGAGCAGTTCTTC	CASEGPGSGRNEQFF
.	TRBV11-2	.	TRBJ1-2	15	TGTGCCAGCAGCTTAGATTCGGGGGCGAGGTATGGCTACACCTTC	CASSLDSGARYGYTF
TRBD1	TRBV2	.	TRBJ2-1	12	TGTGCCAGCGGACAGGGGTATGGTGAGCAGTTCTTC	CASGQGYGEQFF
TRBD1	TRBV6-2/TRBV6-3	few	TRBJ1-5	13	TGTGCCAGCAGTCAGGGGGTCCATCAGCCCCAGCATTTT	CASSQGVHQPQHF
.	TRBV20-1	.	TRBJ2-7	14	TGCAGTGCTAGAGATTTTCGCGGCTCCTACGAGCAGTACTTC	CSARDFRGSYEQYF
TRBD1	TRBV25-1	.	TRBJ1-1	15	TGTGCCAGCAGTAAGGAAGGGACAGCGGCTCCTGAAGCTTTCTTT	CASSKEGTAAPEAFF
.	TRBV5-4	few	TRBJ2-5	14	TGTGCCAGCAGCTTGGTCGGTAGTCAAGAGACCCAGTACTTC	CASSLVGSQETQYF
.	TRBV7-2	.	TRBJ1-3	15	TGTGCCAGCAGCCCCGAGGGGATATCTGGAAACACCATATATTTT	CASSPEGISGNTIYF
.	TRBV20-1	.	TRBJ2-7	13	TGCAGTGCGGGGGGGGCGGGACCCTACGAGCAGTACTTC	CSAGGAGPYEQYF